This entry lists 3 T cell receptor beta chains sequenced from one sample in a study of blood T cell repertoires in COVID-19. Libraries were prepared by immunoSEQ multiplex PCR; TCRdb keeps only in-frame clonotypes and omits some of them. Altogether roughly 9,900 clones are present, around 80% being singletons, with the ten largest covering about two fifths. Sequenced: peripheral blood. The receptors shown here come from a human donor in a cohort sampled during active COVID-19.

The rearrangement links TRBV20-1 to TRBJ2-2; D remains ambiguous. This CDR3 has 14 amino acids. The germline V gene has CDR1 DFQATT and CDR2 SNEGSKA (reference sequence). The ends were cut back, 3 bases at V and 0 bases at J, with 8 bases in the middle. CDR3 protein: CSASKAPNTGELFF. The CDR3, as DNA: TGCAGTGCTAGTAAAGCGCCGAACACCGGGGAGCTGTTTTTT.

V gene TRBV30 combines with J gene TRBJ1-3, with TRBD1 identical over 7 bases. CDR1 and CDR2 (germline): GTSNPN, SVGIG (reference sequence). CDR3 size: 16 residues. V shed 2 bases, J shed 0 bases, and the junction held 7 bases outside the gene matches. CDR3 protein: CAWSIGQVTSGNTIYF. In nucleotides, the CDR3 is TGTGCCTGGAGTATTGGACAGGTTACCTCTGGAAACACCATATATTTT.

CDR3 coding DNA: TGTGCCAGCAGTGGGGGCAGAAAAGAGACCCAGTACTTC. As protein: CASSGGRKETQYF. The chain joins TRBV2 to TRBJ2-5; perhaps TRBD1 as D (5 bases). Germline CDR1 SNHLY, CDR2 FYNNEI. The CDR3 runs 13 residues. V lost 4 bases and J lost 3, with 9 bases in between.